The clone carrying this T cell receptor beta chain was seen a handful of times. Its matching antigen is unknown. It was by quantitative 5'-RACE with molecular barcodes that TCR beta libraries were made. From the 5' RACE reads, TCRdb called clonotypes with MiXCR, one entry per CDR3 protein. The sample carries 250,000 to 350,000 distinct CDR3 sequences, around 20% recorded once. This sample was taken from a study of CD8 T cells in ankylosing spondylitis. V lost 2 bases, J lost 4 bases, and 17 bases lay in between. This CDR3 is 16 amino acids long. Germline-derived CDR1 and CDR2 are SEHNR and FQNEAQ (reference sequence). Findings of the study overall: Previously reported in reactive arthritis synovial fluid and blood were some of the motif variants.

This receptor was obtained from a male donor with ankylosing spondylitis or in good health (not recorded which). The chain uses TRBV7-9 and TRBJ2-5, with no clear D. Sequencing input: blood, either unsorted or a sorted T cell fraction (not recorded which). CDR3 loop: CASSLSVKATAETQYF. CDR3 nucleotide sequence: TGTGCCAGCAGCTTATCGGTGAAGGCGACGGCAGAGACCCAGTACTTC. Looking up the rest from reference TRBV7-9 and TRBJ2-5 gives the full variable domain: DTGVSQNPRHKITKRGQNVTFRCDPISEHNRLYWYRQTLGQGPEFLTYFQNEAQLEKSRLLSDRFSAERPKGSFSTLEIQRTEQGDSAMYLCASSLSVKATAETQYFGPGTRLLVL.